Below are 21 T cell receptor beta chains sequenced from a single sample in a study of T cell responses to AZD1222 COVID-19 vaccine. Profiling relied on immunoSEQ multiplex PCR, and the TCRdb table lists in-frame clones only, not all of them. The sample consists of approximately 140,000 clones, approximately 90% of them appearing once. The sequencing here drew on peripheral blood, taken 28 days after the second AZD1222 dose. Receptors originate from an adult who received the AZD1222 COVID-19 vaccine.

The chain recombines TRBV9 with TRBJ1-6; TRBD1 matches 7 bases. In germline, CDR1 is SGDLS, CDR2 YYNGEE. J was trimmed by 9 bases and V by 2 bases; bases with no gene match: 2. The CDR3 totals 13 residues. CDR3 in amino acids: CASSVDRASPLHF. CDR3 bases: TGTGCCAGCAGCGTCGACAGGGCTTCACCCCTCCACTTT.

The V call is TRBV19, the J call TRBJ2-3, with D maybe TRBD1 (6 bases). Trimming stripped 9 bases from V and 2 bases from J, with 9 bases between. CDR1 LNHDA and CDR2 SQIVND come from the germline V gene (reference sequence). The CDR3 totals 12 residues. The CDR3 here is CASTGFTDTQYF. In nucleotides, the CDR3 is TGTGCCAGCACAGGGTTCACAGATACGCAGTATTTT.

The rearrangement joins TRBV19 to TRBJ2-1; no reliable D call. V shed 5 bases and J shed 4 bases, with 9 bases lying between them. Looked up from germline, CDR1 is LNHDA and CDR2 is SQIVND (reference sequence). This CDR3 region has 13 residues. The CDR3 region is CASSFGGYNEQFF. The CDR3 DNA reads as TGTGCCAGTAGTTTCGGCGGATACAATGAGCAGTTCTTC.

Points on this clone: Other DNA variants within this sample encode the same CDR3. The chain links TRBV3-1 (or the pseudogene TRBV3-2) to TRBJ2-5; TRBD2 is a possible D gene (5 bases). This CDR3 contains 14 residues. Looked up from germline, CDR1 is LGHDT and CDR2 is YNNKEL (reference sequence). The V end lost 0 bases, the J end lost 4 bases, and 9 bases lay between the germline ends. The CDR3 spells CASSQDLGRETQYF. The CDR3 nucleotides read TGTGCCAGCAGCCAAGACTTAGGGAGAGAGACCCAGTACTTC.

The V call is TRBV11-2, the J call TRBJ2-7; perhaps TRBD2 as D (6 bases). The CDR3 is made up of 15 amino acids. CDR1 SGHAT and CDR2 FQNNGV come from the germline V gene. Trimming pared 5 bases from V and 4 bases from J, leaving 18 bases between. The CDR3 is CASSQGGGLGYEQYF. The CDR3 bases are TGTGCCAGCAGCCAGGGAGGAGGGCTCGGGTACGAGCAGTACTTC.

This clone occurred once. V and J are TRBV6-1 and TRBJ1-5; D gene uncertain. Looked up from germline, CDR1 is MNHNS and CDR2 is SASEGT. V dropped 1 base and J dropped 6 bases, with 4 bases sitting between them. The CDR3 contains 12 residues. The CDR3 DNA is TGTGCCAGCAGTGAAGGTACTCAGCCCCAGCATTTT. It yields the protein CASSEGTQPQHF.

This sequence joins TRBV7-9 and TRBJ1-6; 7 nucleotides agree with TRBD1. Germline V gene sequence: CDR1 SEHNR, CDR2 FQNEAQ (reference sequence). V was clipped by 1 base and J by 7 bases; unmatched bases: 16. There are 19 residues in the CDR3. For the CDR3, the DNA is TGTGCCAGCAGCTTAGAGCCCCGTCGAACAGGGGCCGAGAATTCACCCCTCCACTTT. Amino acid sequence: CASSLEPRRTGAENSPLHF.

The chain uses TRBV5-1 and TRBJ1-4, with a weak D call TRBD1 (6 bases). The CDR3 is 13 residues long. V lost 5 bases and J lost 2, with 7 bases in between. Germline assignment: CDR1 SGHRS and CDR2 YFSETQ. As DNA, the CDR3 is TGCGCCAGCAGGGGGGGCACTAATGAAAAACTGTTTTTT. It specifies CASRGGTNEKLFF.

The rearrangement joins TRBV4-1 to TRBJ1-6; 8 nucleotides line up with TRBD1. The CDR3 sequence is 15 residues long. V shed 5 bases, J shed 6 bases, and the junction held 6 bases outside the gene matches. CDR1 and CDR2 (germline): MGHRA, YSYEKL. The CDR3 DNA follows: TGCGCCAGCAGCTTCCGACAGGGGACTAATTCACCCCTCCACTTT. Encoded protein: CASSFRQGTNSPLHF.

This chain's CDR3 is CASRGHERSPLHF. The CDR3 DNA follows: TGTGCCAGCCGAGGACACGAGCGTTCACCCCTCCACTTT. The chain combines TRBV27 with TRBJ1-6; tentatively, D is TRBD1 (5 bases). The length of the CDR3 is 13 residues. The germline CDR1 and CDR2 sequences are MNHEY and SMNVEV (reference sequence). The V end lost 8 bases, the J end lost 9 bases, and 14 bases lay between the germline ends.

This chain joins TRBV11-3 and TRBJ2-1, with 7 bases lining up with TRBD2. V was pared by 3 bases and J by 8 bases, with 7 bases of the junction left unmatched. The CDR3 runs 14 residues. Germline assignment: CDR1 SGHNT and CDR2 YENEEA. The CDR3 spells CASSLRGSEDEQFF. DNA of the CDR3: TGTGCCAGCAGCTTGCGGGGGTCCGAGGATGAGCAGTTCTTC.

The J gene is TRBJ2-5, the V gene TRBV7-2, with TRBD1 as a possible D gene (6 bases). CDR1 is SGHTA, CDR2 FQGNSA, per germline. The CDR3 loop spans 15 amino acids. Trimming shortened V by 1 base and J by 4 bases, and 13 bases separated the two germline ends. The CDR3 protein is CASSLGGRVPETQYF. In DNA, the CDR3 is TGTGCCAGCAGCTTAGGGGGGCGCGTCCCAGAGACCCAGTACTTC.

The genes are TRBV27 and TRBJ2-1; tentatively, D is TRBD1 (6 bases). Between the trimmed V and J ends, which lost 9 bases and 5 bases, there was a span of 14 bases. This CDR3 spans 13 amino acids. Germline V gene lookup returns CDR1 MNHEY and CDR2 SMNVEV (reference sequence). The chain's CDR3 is CASGGSLDNEQFF. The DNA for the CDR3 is TGTGCCAGTGGGGGCAGCTTGGACAATGAGCAGTTCTTC.

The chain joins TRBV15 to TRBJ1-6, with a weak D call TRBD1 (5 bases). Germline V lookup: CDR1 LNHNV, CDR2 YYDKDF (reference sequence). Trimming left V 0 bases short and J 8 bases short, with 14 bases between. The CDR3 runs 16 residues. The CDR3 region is CATSRDLDGADSPLHF. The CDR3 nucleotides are TGTGCCACCAGCAGAGATTTGGATGGGGCGGATTCACCCCTCCACTTT.

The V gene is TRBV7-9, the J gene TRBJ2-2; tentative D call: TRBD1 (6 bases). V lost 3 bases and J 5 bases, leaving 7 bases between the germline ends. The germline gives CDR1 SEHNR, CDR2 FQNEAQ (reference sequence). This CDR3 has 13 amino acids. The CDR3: CASSFTGTGELFF. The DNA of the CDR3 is TGTGCCAGCAGCTTCACAGGGACCGGGGAGCTGTTTTTT. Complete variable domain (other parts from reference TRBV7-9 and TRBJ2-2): DTGVSQNPRHKITKRGQNVTFRCDPISEHNRLYWYRQTLGQGPEFLTYFQNEAQLEKSRLLSDRFSAERPKGSFSTLEIQRTEQGDSAMYLCASSFTGTGELFFGEGSRLTVL.

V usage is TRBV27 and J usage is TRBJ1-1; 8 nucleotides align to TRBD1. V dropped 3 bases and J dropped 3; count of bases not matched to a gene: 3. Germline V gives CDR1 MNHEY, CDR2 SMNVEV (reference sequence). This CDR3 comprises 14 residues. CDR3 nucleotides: TGTGCCAGCAGTTTTCACAGGGGGTACACTGAAGCTTTCTTT. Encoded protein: CASSFHRGYTEAFF.

The CDR3 DNA sequence: TGTGCCACCCTCCCGGGAGAGAGCAATCAGCCCCAGCATTTT. This sequence encodes CATLPGESNQPQHF. The rearrangement links TRBV10-3 to TRBJ1-5; the D is unclear. Trimming removed 10 bases at V and 1 base at J, with 14 bases between. Per the germline V gene, CDR1 is ENHRY and CDR2 is SYGVKD. CDR3 length: 14 amino acids.

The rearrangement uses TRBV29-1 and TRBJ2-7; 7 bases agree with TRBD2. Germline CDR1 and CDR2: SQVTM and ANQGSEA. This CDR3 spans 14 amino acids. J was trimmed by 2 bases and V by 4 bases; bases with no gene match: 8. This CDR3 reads CSVVSGQGTYEQYF. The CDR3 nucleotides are TGCAGCGTTGTTAGCGGGCAGGGCACCTACGAGCAGTACTTC.

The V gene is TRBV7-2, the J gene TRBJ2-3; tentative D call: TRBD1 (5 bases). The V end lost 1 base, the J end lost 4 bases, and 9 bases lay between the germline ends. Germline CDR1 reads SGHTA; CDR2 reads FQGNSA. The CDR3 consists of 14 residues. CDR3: CASSLVSRADTQYF. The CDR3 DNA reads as TGTGCCAGCAGCTTAGTTTCCAGGGCAGATACGCAGTATTTT.

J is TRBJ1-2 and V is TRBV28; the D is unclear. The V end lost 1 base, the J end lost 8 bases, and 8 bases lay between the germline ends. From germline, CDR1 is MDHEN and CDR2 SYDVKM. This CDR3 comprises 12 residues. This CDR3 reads CASSLSMPGYTF. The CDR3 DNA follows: TGTGCCAGCAGTTTATCGATGCCGGGCTACACCTTC.

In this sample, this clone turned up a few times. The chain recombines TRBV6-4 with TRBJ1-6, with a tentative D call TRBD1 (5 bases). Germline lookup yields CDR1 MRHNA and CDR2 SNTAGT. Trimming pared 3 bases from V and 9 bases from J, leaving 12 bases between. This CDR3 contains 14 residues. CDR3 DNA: TGTGCCAGCAGTGAAAAGGGGCCGAGTTCACCCCTCCACTTT. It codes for CASSEKGPSSPLHF.